Listed below are T cell receptor beta chains from one sample, sequenced in a study of blood T cell repertoires in COVID-19. Some clones are missing from TCRdb's copy, which holds only in-frame ones; the method was immunoSEQ multiplex PCR. The profile covers about 71,000 clones, with 75% to 90% appearing a single time and under 6% taken by the ten largest. Sample: peripheral blood. The receptors were sampled from a man older than 75 with acute or convalescent COVID-19. Each CDR3 is given with its conserved first and last residue. A D gene is named only where the DNA matches it firmly. Size values are once, few and many counts, or a class for expanded clones, and some rows have none.

D: TRBD1
size: once
V: TRBV7-9
J: TRBJ2-1
DNA: TGTGCCAGCAGCTCTCTTGGACAGGATGAGCAGTTCTTC
CDR3: CASSSLGQDEQFF

D: -
size: -
V: TRBV28
J: TRBJ1-2
DNA: TGTGCCAGCAGTTTCACAGGGTCGTATGGCTACACCTTC
CDR3: CASSFTGSYGYTF

D: TRBD1
size: -
V: TRBV6-5
J: TRBJ1-1
DNA: TGTGCCACCCAACCGGGACAGGGGACGACTGAAGCTTTCTTT
CDR3: CATQPGQGTTEAFF

D: TRBD1
size: once
V: TRBV19
J: TRBJ2-2
DNA: TGTGCCAGTAGTCCAGACAGGGTCCCCGGGGAGCTGTTTTTT
CDR3: CASSPDRVPGELFF

D: TRBD1
size: -
V: TRBV29-1
J: TRBJ2-7
DNA: TGCAGCGCCCCGGGACAGTTAGGCGAGCAGTACTTC
CDR3: CSAPGQLGEQYF

D: -
size: -
V: TRBV9
J: TRBJ2-7
DNA: TGTGCCAGCAGCGTAGAAGACAAGTCGTACGAGCAGTACTTC
CDR3: CASSVEDKSYEQYF

D: TRBD1
size: once
V: TRBV30
J: TRBJ2-2
DNA: TGTGCCTGCATTCGGGACAGGGGGCGTTGGAACGTGAACACCGGGGAGCTGTTTTTT
CDR3: CACIRDRGRWNVNTGELFF

D: TRBD1
size: -
V: TRBV28
J: TRBJ1-2
DNA: TGTGCCAGCAGATTAGTAAACTCCGGGACAGGGGCCGGCTACACCTTC
CDR3: CASRLVNSGTGAGYTF

D: -
size: once
V: TRBV6-5
J: TRBJ1-5
DNA: TGTGCCAGCAGTACCCAGGGTGATCAGCCCCAGCATTTT
CDR3: CASSTQGDQPQHF

D: -
size: -
V: TRBV6-2/TRBV6-3
J: TRBJ2-1
DNA: TGTGCCAGCAGTTACTCAGAGACAACCGGGGATGAGCAGTTCTTC
CDR3: CASSYSETTGDEQFF

D: -
size: once
V: TRBV6-5
J: TRBJ2-6
DNA: TGTGCCAGCAGGGGGCTCGGCTCTGGGGCCAACGTCCTGACTTTC
CDR3: CASRGLGSGANVLTF

D: TRBD2
size: -
V: TRBV3-1/TRBV3-2
J: TRBJ2-3
DNA: TGTGCCAGCAGCCCCCCAGGGCTAGCGGGGGCTAATACGCAGTATTTT
CDR3: CASSPPGLAGANTQYF

D: TRBD2
size: -
V: TRBV18
J: TRBJ2-5
DNA: TGTGCCAGCTCACCACCGGGACTAGCGGGAGGGCAAGAGACCCAGTACTTC
CDR3: CASSPPGLAGGQETQYF

D: -
size: -
V: TRBV7-9
J: TRBJ2-5
DNA: TGTGCCAGCAGCTTAGCAGGGGGAGAGACCCAGTACTTC
CDR3: CASSLAGGETQYF

D: -
size: -
V: TRBV6-5
J: TRBJ2-7
DNA: TGTGCCAGCTCCTATTCGGGGTCCTACGAGCAGTACTTC
CDR3: CASSYSGSYEQYF

D: TRBD2
size: -
V: TRBV28
J: TRBJ2-3
DNA: TGTGCCAGCAGTTTGGGCGGGAGCCGAGATACGCAGTATTTT
CDR3: CASSLGGSRDTQYF